The 2 T cell receptor beta chains reported below all come from one sample, sequenced in a study of blood T cells in healthy people across ages. Sample-barcoded 5' priming and a J-beta primer mix drove a second PCR of roughly 6 to 12 cycles. TCRdb re-called the 5' RACE reads with MiXCR, one entry per CDR3 protein. This table has over a million distinct CDR3 sequences, 35% to 50% appearing once. The specimen was blood. The receptors stem from an older woman in good health.

V is TRBV6-5 and J is TRBJ1-2, with D maybe TRBD1 (6 bases). The CDR3 has 16 amino acids. Germline V gives CDR1 MNHEY, CDR2 SVGAGI. The V end lost 5 bases, the J end lost 8 bases, and 24 bases lay between the germline ends. The CDR3 DNA reads as TGTGCCAGCAGTACCCATGTAGGCAGGGGAGGTGAAGGCTACACCTTC. Its translation is CASSTHVGRGGEGYTF.

This chain links TRBV6-2 or TRBV6-3 with TRBJ2-4; D remains unclear. This CDR3 contains 12 residues. Germline CDR1 MNHEY, CDR2 SVGEGT. Deletions cut 6 bases from V and 8 bases from J, with 11 bases between. This CDR3 reads CASRIYGDIQYF. CDR3 DNA: TGTGCCAGCAGAATCTATGGAGACATTCAGTACTTC.